Presented here are 7 T cell receptor beta chains from one specimen sequenced in a study of cytomegalovirus exposure and HLA in healthy donors. Amplification used 60 Vbeta primers and 13 Jbeta primers. Profiled with immunoSEQ multiplex PCR; TCRdb holds only in-frame clones, not every one. The sample holds about 200,000 clones. The sample consisted of PBMCs. The origin of the receptors is a woman in her 30s in good health and CMV-seropositive.

This sequence joins TRBV6-1 and TRBJ1-2; D unresolved. This CDR3 is built from 13 residues. With 7 bases removed from V and 4 bases from J, the gap between germline ends came to 13 bases. The germline gives CDR1 MNHNS, CDR2 SASEGT. The chain's CDR3 is CASTQSSSYGYTF. Here the CDR3 DNA reads TGTGCCAGCACCCAAAGCTCTAGCTATGGCTACACCTTC.

V usage is TRBV5-1 and J usage is TRBJ2-7; 10 bases map to TRBD1. With V trimmed by 1 base and J by 2 bases, 12 bases remained unmatched. This CDR3 region has 18 residues. Per the germline V gene, CDR1 is SGHRS and CDR2 is YFSETQ. The CDR3 DNA is TGCGCCAGCAGCTTGTCGACAGGGGGCGGAGGGACAACCTACGAGCAGTACTTC. Translated: CASSLSTGGGGTTYEQYF.

This sequence joins TRBV5-1 and TRBJ1-1; no firm D call. The CDR3 totals 13 residues. In germline, CDR1 is SGHRS, CDR2 YFSETQ. Trimming took off 4 bases at V and 6 bases at J, with 13 bases between the two ends. The CDR3 region is CASSVPGTPEAFF. CDR3 in DNA: TGCGCCAGCAGCGTGCCCGGTACCCCTGAAGCTTTCTTT. Full variable domain (rest looked up from reference TRBV5-1 and TRBJ1-1): KAGVTQTPRYLIKTRGQQVTLSCSPISGHRSVSWYQQTPGQGLQFLFEYFSETQRNKGNFPGRFSGRQFSNSRSEMNVSTLELGDSALYLCASSVPGTPEAFFGQGTRLTVV.

The rearrangement uses TRBV19 and TRBJ1-6, with D unclear. CDR3 length: 16 residues. Germline V gene data show CDR1 as LNHDA and CDR2 as SQIVND (reference sequence). Trimming shortened V by 7 bases and J by 7 bases, and 20 bases separated the two germline ends. The DNA for the CDR3 is TGTGCCAGTACTTATTACGCCCGGGTTGGGAATTCACCCCTCCACTTT. The encoded protein is CASTYYARVGNSPLHF.

The V and J genes are TRBV7-9 and TRBJ1-2, with D tentatively TRBD1 (6 bases). The germline V gene has CDR1 SEHNR and CDR2 FQNEAQ (reference sequence). V was cut by 2 bases and J by 1 base, with 11 bases left in between. This CDR3 has 15 residues. In nucleotides, the CDR3 is TGTGCCAGCAGCTTAATTCCGGACAGTAACTATGGCTACACCTTC. Translating it yields CASSLIPDSNYGYTF.

The chain recombines TRBV6-5 with TRBJ2-1, with D unclear. Germline V CDR1 and CDR2: MNHEY, SVGAGI. This CDR3 is built from 14 residues. V shed 6 bases and J shed 6 bases, with 15 bases lying between them. This CDR3 reads CASSGRYGSNEQFF. Written as DNA, the CDR3 is TGTGCCAGCAGCGGTAGATACGGTTCCAATGAGCAGTTCTTC.

V usage is TRBV5-6 and J usage is TRBJ2-1; D is undetermined. The CDR3 loop spans 15 amino acids. The germline gives CDR1 SGHDT, CDR2 YYEEEE. Deletions cut 1 base from V and 2 bases from J, with 10 bases between. As DNA, the CDR3 is TGTGCCAGCAGCTTGCGGCGGATTGCCTACAATGAGCAGTTCTTC. Amino acids: CASSLRRIAYNEQFF.